Listed below are T cell receptor beta chains from one sample, sequenced in a study of blood T cell repertoires in COVID-19. The repertoire was sequenced with immunoSEQ multiplex PCR; TCRdb's copy has only in-frame clones and lacks some. This sample has 11,000 to 15,000 clones, with 87% found just once. The sample taken for sequencing was peripheral blood. All receptors derive from a human donor in a cohort sampled during active COVID-19. Each CDR3 is given without its conserved first and last residue. Each record gives: CDR3 length, V gene, J gene, CDR3 protein.

len: 11; v_gene: TRBV19; j_gene: TRBJ2-3; CDR3aa: ASSIGRTDTQY
len: 10; v_gene: TRBV12-3/TRBV12-4; j_gene: TRBJ1-1; CDR3aa: ASNSESTEAF
len: 14; v_gene: TRBV27; j_gene: TRBJ1-1; CDR3aa: ASSPKQGSLNTEAF
len: 12; v_gene: TRBV9; j_gene: TRBJ2-1; CDR3aa: ASSVGAGQGDYF
len: 12; v_gene: TRBV9; j_gene: TRBJ2-7; CDR3aa: ASSPNTFPYEQY
len: 16; v_gene: TRBV28; j_gene: TRBJ1-1; CDR3aa: ASSQPGTGGHRLYGAF
len: 13; v_gene: TRBV11-2; j_gene: TRBJ2-7; CDR3aa: ASSFPRRELSEQY
len: 13; v_gene: TRBV7-2; j_gene: TRBJ2-3; CDR3aa: ASSLFGMSTDTQY
len: 13; v_gene: TRBV10-3; j_gene: TRBJ2-1; CDR3aa: ATGGGTAAYNEQF
len: 15; v_gene: TRBV28; j_gene: TRBJ2-7; CDR3aa: ASSTFSLAGGSLEQY
len: 13; v_gene: TRBV6-5; j_gene: TRBJ1-2; CDR3aa: ASSIKTGASYGYT
len: 17; v_gene: TRBV5-6; j_gene: TRBJ2-7; CDR3aa: ASSSRSSGTTKHSYEQY
len: 12; v_gene: TRBV27; j_gene: TRBJ2-4; CDR3aa: ASSPGTGGFIQY
len: 11; v_gene: TRBV24-1; j_gene: TRBJ1-5; CDR3aa: ATSDGPDRAQH
len: 11; v_gene: TRBV10-3; j_gene: TRBJ1-1; CDR3aa: AISAMGLARAF
len: 11; v_gene: TRBV19; j_gene: TRBJ2-3; CDR3aa: ASSIALFDTQY
len: 12; v_gene: TRBV7-8; j_gene: TRBJ1-6; CDR3aa: ASSPDSSNSPLH
len: 13; v_gene: TRBV7-9; j_gene: TRBJ2-5; CDR3aa: AGTPETGVGETQY
len: 13; v_gene: TRBV7-2; j_gene: TRBJ2-2; CDR3aa: ASSQDSSGTGELF
len: 14; v_gene: TRBV10-3; j_gene: TRBJ2-5; CDR3aa: AISESIGTHQETQY
len: 12; v_gene: TRBV7-9; j_gene: TRBJ2-5; CDR3aa: ASSFDRGRETQY
len: 14; v_gene: TRBV7-9; j_gene: TRBJ1-2; CDR3aa: ASSLGPAGPIYGYT
len: 12; v_gene: TRBV3-1/TRBV3-2; j_gene: TRBJ1-2; CDR3aa: ASSLARGAGGYT
len: 12; v_gene: TRBV5-1; j_gene: TRBJ2-2; CDR3aa: ASTSDRSTGELF
len: 14; v_gene: TRBV18; j_gene: TRBJ2-5; CDR3aa: ASSPQGQASSGAQY
len: 11; v_gene: TRBV6-2/TRBV6-3; j_gene: TRBJ2-3; CDR3aa: ASSPGLAGTQY
len: 15; v_gene: TRBV3-1/TRBV3-2; j_gene: TRBJ2-6; CDR3aa: ASSLGTGNSGANVLT
len: 10; v_gene: TRBV29-1; j_gene: TRBJ2-7; CDR3aa: SLLQGPNEQY
len: 17; v_gene: TRBV7-6; j_gene: TRBJ2-7; CDR3aa: ASSLYGQGPQGGVYEQY
len: 12; v_gene: TRBV6-7; j_gene: TRBJ2-5; CDR3aa: ASPGRGHQETQY
len: 15; v_gene: TRBV15; j_gene: TRBJ2-3; CDR3aa: ATSRDYTGQHTDTQY
len: 13; v_gene: TRBV6-6; j_gene: TRBJ2-1; CDR3aa: ASSFGTSVYNEQF
len: 11; v_gene: TRBV6-5; j_gene: TRBJ1-5; CDR3aa: ASRPTGVQPQH
len: 13; v_gene: TRBV6-1; j_gene: TRBJ2-7; CDR3aa: ASSEVGQGNYEQY
len: 14; v_gene: TRBV3-1/TRBV3-2; j_gene: TRBJ1-1; CDR3aa: ASRPGGLLPNTEAF
len: 15; v_gene: TRBV7-6; j_gene: TRBJ2-3; CDR3aa: ASSLWTSGGGRDTQY
len: 11; v_gene: TRBV21-1; j_gene: TRBJ2-4; CDR3aa: ASSKSCGEHRY
len: 13; v_gene: TRBV2; j_gene: TRBJ1-2; CDR3aa: ARADWGGSHYGYT
len: 13; v_gene: TRBV2; j_gene: TRBJ2-3; CDR3aa: ASSDSGHHSDTQY
len: 14; v_gene: TRBV28; j_gene: TRBJ1-4; CDR3aa: ASSLSRGATNEKLF
len: 13; v_gene: TRBV2; j_gene: TRBJ2-2; CDR3aa: ASSSGTRSTGELF
len: 13; v_gene: TRBV6-2/TRBV6-3; j_gene: TRBJ2-1; CDR3aa: ASSYSLAGYNEQF
len: 12; v_gene: TRBV4-3; j_gene: TRBJ1-2; CDR3aa: ASSQGEGAYGYT
len: 12; v_gene: TRBV7-2; j_gene: TRBJ1-2; CDR3aa: ASSWGQGDYGYT
len: 10; v_gene: TRBV5-6; j_gene: TRBJ2-1; CDR3aa: ASSLNINEQF